These 18 T cell receptor beta chains were all obtained from the same sample, sequenced in a study of OX40 agonist ivuxolimab in advanced cancers. Library generation was performed with the immunoSEQ multiplex PCR assay. Sourced from immuneACCESS, this table was stored by TCRdb with only in-frame sequences that have V and J called. A share of the clones is absent; for the studies checked, an unresolved V gene accounts for under half, and the remainder has no known explanation. The sample has tens of thousands of clones on record, around 93% of them singletons. Of the sample, 1.5% to 2% is held by the ten largest clones. The input for sequencing was CD4+ or CD8+ T cells sorted from blood, taken in a trial of the OX40 agonist ivuxolimab. All receptors derive from an adult with an advanced solid tumor such as melanoma, head and neck, liver or kidney cancer.

This clone was counted a single time. The CDR3: CASSLEAGGQPQHF. Here the CDR3 DNA reads TGTGCCAGCAGCTTAGAGGCAGGCGGTCAGCCCCAGCATTTT. The V gene is TRBV7-8, the J gene TRBJ1-5, with unresolved D. The CDR3 consists of 14 residues. V lost 1 base and J 6 bases, leaving 10 bases between the germline ends. Germline V gives CDR1 SGHVS, CDR2 FQNEAQ.

This clone was seen once. The chain has TRBV13 and TRBJ2-4; 8 positions agree with TRBD2. The V gene's germline CDR1 is PRHDT and CDR2 FYEKMQ (reference sequence). The CDR3 is made up of 14 amino acids. After removal of 2 bases from V and 7 bases from J, the junction contained 4 bases not matched to a gene. DNA of the CDR3: TGTGCCAGCAGCTTAAGCGGGGGAGGGAACATTCAGTACTTC. Amino acids: CASSLSGGGNIQYF.

The V call is TRBV30, the J call TRBJ1-1; 7 bases fit TRBD1. The V segment lost 3 bases and the J segment 4 bases; nucleotides outside the gene matches: 17. This CDR3 has 17 amino acids. From germline, CDR1 is GTSNPN and CDR2 SVGIG (reference sequence). CDR3 bases: TGTGCCTGGAGCGCAGTTTTTAGGACAGGACGGATCACTGAAGCTTTCTTT. Amino acid sequence: CAWSAVFRTGRITEAFF.

This sequence joins TRBV13 and TRBJ1-5; D possibly corresponds to TRBD1 (5 bases). CDR1 and CDR2 from the germline V gene are PRHDT and FYEKMQ (reference sequence). The CDR3 has 14 residues. V lost 5 bases, J lost 5 bases, and 13 bases lay in between. The CDR3 DNA reads TGTGCCAGCAGCCTGGGGCAGAGTGATCAGCCCCAGCATTTT. This encodes CASSLGQSDQPQHF. Based on the CDR3 plus reference TRBV13 and TRBJ1-5, the full variable domain is AAGVIQSPRHLIKEKRETATLKCYPIPRHDTVYWYQQGPGQDPQFLISFYEKMQSDKGSIPDRFSAQQFSDYHSELNMSSLELGDSALYFCASSLGQSDQPQHFGDGTRLSIL.

V gene TRBV14 combines with J gene TRBJ2-1; 7 positions agree with TRBD2. The germline gives CDR1 SGHDN, CDR2 FVKESK. This CDR3 is 14 amino acids long. J gave up 7 bases and V 1 base, and 4 bases lay outside the gene matches. The CDR3 region is CASSQVLGGNEQFF. The DNA for the CDR3 is TGTGCCAGCAGCCAAGTACTCGGGGGGAATGAGCAGTTCTTC.

The rearrangement uses TRBV6-6 and TRBJ1-5; D might be TRBD1 (6 bases). The V and J ends lost 8 bases and 5 bases respectively, with 19 bases between them. The CDR3 totals 15 residues. CDR1 is MNHNY and CDR2 is SVGAGI in the germline V gene (reference sequence). This chain's CDR3 is CASGFRASGDQPQHF. CDR3 DNA: TGTGCCAGCGGATTTAGAGCCTCAGGGGATCAGCCCCAGCATTTT.

This clone came up once. This chain uses TRBV11-2 with TRBJ2-5; D unclear. The CDR3 runs to 15 residues. V was shortened by 5 bases and J by 1 base, with 14 bases between the two germline ends. Germline CDR1 and CDR2: SGHAT and FQNNGV. The DNA for the CDR3 is TGTGCCAGCAGCCCCAGTGGGGTAACCCAAGAGACCCAGTACTTC. This encodes CASSPSGVTQETQYF.

The chain carries TRBV4-1 and TRBJ1-6; D is unresolved. This CDR3 has 15 residues. The V gene's germline CDR1 is MGHRA and CDR2 YSYEKL. Between the trimmed V and J ends, which lost 1 base and 8 bases, there was a span of 12 bases. CDR3 amino acids: CASSQVPMSHSPLHF. The CDR3 bases are TGCGCCAGCAGCCAAGTACCCATGTCCCATTCACCCCTCCACTTT.

This clone occurred a few times. The chain is built from TRBV6-1 and TRBJ2-3, with TRBD1 matching over 7 bases. V shed 4 bases, J shed 1 base, and the junction held 8 bases outside the gene matches. The CDR3 has 16 amino acids. In germline, CDR1 is MNHNS, CDR2 SASEGT. CDR3 sequence (DNA): TGTGCCAGCAGTGCGGAGAGGGGGCTTGGCACAGATACGCAGTATTTT. Translation gives CASSAERGLGTDTQYF.

The chain employs TRBV6-5 and TRBJ2-7; weak D call: TRBD1 (5 bases). The CDR3 totals 11 residues. The germline CDR1 and CDR2 sequences are MNHEY and SVGAGI. The V and J ends lost 8 bases and 11 bases respectively, with 16 bases between them. The DNA for the CDR3 is TGTGCCAGCGGGGCTGGGGCCAGGGAGTACTTC. Its translation: CASGAGAREYF.

This clone has a single count. V gene TRBV11-3 combines with J gene TRBJ1-2; D not certain. The CDR3 runs 16 residues. Germline CDR1 is SGHNT and CDR2 is YENEEA. V was pared by 0 bases and J by 2 bases, with 13 bases between. CDR3: CASSLDIVPVNYGYTF. The DNA for the CDR3 is TGTGCCAGCAGCTTAGATATCGTCCCTGTCAACTATGGCTACACCTTC.

The chain employs TRBV27 and TRBJ2-3; D unclear. The germline V gene has CDR1 MNHEY and CDR2 SMNVEV (reference sequence). This CDR3 has 14 amino acids. The V and J ends lost 3 bases and 2 bases respectively, with 9 bases between them. The CDR3 DNA sequence: TGTGCCAGCAGTTTCGGGTTTCCCACAGATACGCAGTATTTT. It yields the protein CASSFGFPTDTQYF.

V is TRBV19 and J is TRBJ2-2; 13 nucleotides match TRBD2. Germline V gene sequence: CDR1 LNHDA, CDR2 SQIVND (reference sequence). The trim removed 5 bases at V and 7 bases at J, leaving 13 bases unmatched. This CDR3 is 18 amino acids long. Written as DNA, the CDR3 is TGTGCCAGTAGTGGCAGACTAGCGGGAGGCCGATTCGGCGGGGAGCTGTTTTTT. Translation gives CASSGRLAGGRFGGELFF.

The CDR3 reads CASSPMDGRSSTNEKLFF. For the CDR3, the DNA is TGTGCCAGCAGCCCTATGGACGGAAGGTCATCAACTAATGAAAAACTGTTTTTT. V gene TRBV5-6 combines with J gene TRBJ1-4; D remains unclear. Germline V gene lookup returns CDR1 SGHDT and CDR2 YYEEEE. The CDR3 covers 18 residues. Trimming cost V 4 bases and J 0 bases, with 19 bases left between them. The whole variable domain, filled in from reference TRBV5-6 and TRBJ1-4, reads DAGVTQSPTHLIKTRGQQVTLRCSPKSGHDTVSWYQQALGQGPQFIFQYYEEEERQRGNFPDRFSGHQFPNYSSELNVNALLLGDSALYLCASSPMDGRSSTNEKLFFGSGTQLSVL.

The chain uses TRBV28 and TRBJ2-2, with unresolved D. In germline, CDR1 is MDHEN, CDR2 SYDVKM. Trimming stripped 7 bases from V and 7 bases from J, with 7 bases between. The CDR3 consists of 11 residues. Here the CDR3 DNA reads TGTGCCAGCACGGAAGGCGGGGAGCTGTTTTTT. Translating it yields CASTEGGELFF.

This chain connects TRBV19 to TRBJ2-5; no definite D call. With the DNA end fitting TRBJ2-7 better, the J assignment may be wrong. There are 14 residues in the CDR3. Germline CDR1 and CDR2: LNHDA and SQIVND (reference sequence). DNA for the CDR3: TGTGCCAGTAGTATAGACCCTCAGTCCTACGAGCAGTACTTC. Amino acid sequence: CASSIDPQSYEQYF.

The chain links TRBV25-1 to TRBJ2-1; possibly TRBD2 for D (6 bases). V lost 1 base to trimming and J lost 7 bases, with 11 bases between them. There are 14 residues in the CDR3. The germline CDR1 and CDR2 sequences are MGHDK and SYGVNS. The CDR3 bases are TGTGCCAGCAGTGAATGGGACCGGGAGAATGAGCAGTTCTTC. Translation: CASSEWDRENEQFF.

The chain employs TRBV7-9 and TRBJ2-2; D unclear. Trimming pared 7 bases from V and 6 bases from J, leaving 6 bases between. The CDR3 is 11 residues long. Germline V gene data show CDR1 as SEHNR and CDR2 as FQNEAQ (reference sequence). The DNA for the CDR3 is TGTGCCAGCACAAATGCCGGGGAGCTGTTTTTT. It codes for CASTNAGELFF.